This is a list of T cell receptor beta chains from one sample in a study of blood T cell repertoires in COVID-19. Profiling relied on immunoSEQ multiplex PCR, and the TCRdb table lists in-frame clones only, not all of them. The sample holds approximately 140,000 clones; 65% to 90% are singletons and the top ten take less than 3.5%. Sequenced material: peripheral blood. Receptors originate from an older man with acute or convalescent COVID-19. Both conserved end residues are part of each CDR3. Each record gives: J gene, V gene, D gene, clone size, CDR3 protein, CDR3 DNA. A D gene is named only where the DNA matches it firmly. Size tells how often a clone was seen (once, few, many) or the class of an expanded clone, and some rows leave it out.

>TRBJ2-1|TRBV18|TRBD2|-
CASSPSSGPSYNEQFF
TGTGCCAGCTCACCTTCTAGCGGGCCCTCCTACAATGAGCAGTTCTTC
>TRBJ2-5|TRBV19|TRBD1|-
CASSIDRGPQETQYF
TGTGCCAGTAGTATTGACAGGGGACCCCAAGAGACCCAGTACTTC
>TRBJ1-3|TRBV6-2/TRBV6-3|-|once
CASSYSEHSGNTIYF
TGTGCCAGCAGTTACTCGGAGCACTCTGGAAACACCATATATTTT
>TRBJ2-5|TRBV7-2|TRBD1|-
CASSLVGTGVSLETQYF
TGTGCCAGCAGCTTAGTTGGGACAGGGGTTTCTCTGGAGACCCAGTACTTC
>TRBJ1-1|TRBV4-1|-|-
CASSQEQTVRTEAFF
TGCGCCAGCAGCCAAGAGCAGACAGTCCGGACTGAAGCTTTCTTT
>TRBJ2-7|TRBV27|TRBD1|-
CASSRQGVGMRDEQYF
TGTGCCAGCAGTCGACAGGGGGTGGGAATGAGGGACGAGCAGTACTTC
>TRBJ1-5|TRBV19|TRBD1|-
CASSRLQGAGNQPQHF
TGTGCCAGTAGTAGGCTACAGGGGGCCGGCAATCAGCCCCAGCATTTT
>TRBJ1-5|TRBV10-3|TRBD1|-
CATGTGDQPQHF
TGTGCCACCGGGACAGGGGATCAGCCCCAGCATTTT
>TRBJ2-7|TRBV18|TRBD1|-
CASSPGTGGDEQYF
TGTGCCAGCTCACCCGGGACAGGGGGCGACGAGCAGTACTTC
>TRBJ1-2|TRBV6-5|-|-
CASSYTDRGYGYTF
TGTGCCAGCAGTTACACGGACAGAGGCTATGGCTACACCTTC
>TRBJ1-1|TRBV6-2/TRBV6-3|-|-
CASSLRGQNTEAFF
TGTGCCAGCAGCCTTAGGGGACAGAACACTGAAGCTTTCTTT
>TRBJ1-1|TRBV6-2/TRBV6-3|-|-
CASSYGGGTEAFF
TGTGCCAGCAGTTACGGCGGGGGGACTGAAGCTTTCTTT
>TRBJ2-3|TRBV20-1|-|-
CSASSGFPRADTQYF
TGCAGTGCAAGTTCCGGGTTTCCGAGGGCGGATACGCAGTATTTT
>TRBJ2-1|TRBV7-7|TRBD1|-
CASSMGQGPHNEQFF
TGTGCTAGCAGCATGGGACAGGGGCCCCACAATGAGCAGTTCTTC
>TRBJ2-1|TRBV3-1/TRBV3-2|-|-
CASSREAGDNEQFF
TGTGCCAGCAGCCGGGAAGCAGGGGACAATGAGCAGTTCTTC
>TRBJ1-2|TRBV5-4|TRBD1|-
CASSLGQGEWRSGYTF
TGTGCCAGCAGTTTGGGCCAGGGGGAGTGGCGTAGTGGCTACACCTTC
>TRBJ2-2|TRBV25-1|-|-
CASSDFRGHTGELFF
TGTGCCAGCAGTGATTTCAGGGGACACACCGGGGAGCTGTTTTTT
>TRBJ2-1|TRBV29-1|TRBD1|-
CSVKGASGYNEQFF
TGCAGCGTTAAGGGGGCTTCTGGGTACAATGAGCAGTTCTTC
>TRBJ1-4|TRBV28|-|-
CASSLRQNEKLFF
TGTGCCAGCAGTCTTCGACAGAATGAAAAACTGTTTTTT
>TRBJ1-4|TRBV27|-|once
CASSLSSRQGLNEKLFF
TGTGCCAGCAGTTTATCGTCGCGGCAGGGACTTAATGAAAAACTGTTTTTT
>TRBJ2-7|TRBV6-2/TRBV6-3|TRBD2|-
CASSYSKAGGAYEQYF
TGTGCCAGCAGTTACTCGAAGGCGGGAGGGGCCTACGAGCAGTACTTC
>TRBJ2-3|TRBV6-5|-|-
CASRRLSTDTQYF
TGTGCCAGCAGGCGCCTGAGCACAGATACGCAGTATTTT
>TRBJ2-3|TRBV9|TRBD2|-
CASSGGLAGELGDTQYF
TGTGCCAGCAGCGGGGGACTAGCGGGAGAGCTAGGGGATACGCAGTATTTT
>TRBJ2-1|TRBV5-3|TRBD2|-
CARSLGEREGRGSDEQFF
TGTGCCAGAAGCTTGGGCGAGCGGGAGGGTCGTGGCTCGGATGAGCAGTTCTTC
>TRBJ1-1|TRBV9|-|-
CASSVEGGDTEAFF
TGTGCCAGCAGCGTAGAAGGGGGGGACACTGAAGCTTTCTTT
>TRBJ2-7|TRBV5-4|TRBD2|-
CASSLTSGRIEQYF
TGTGCCAGCAGCTTGACTAGCGGGAGGATTGAGCAGTACTTC
>TRBJ2-7|TRBV5-6|-|-
CASSLAGPRGEQYF
TGTGCCAGCAGCTTGGCCGGGCCGCGGGGCGAGCAGTACTTC
>TRBJ1-6|TRBV6-6|-|few
CASSYDSLGSPLHF
TGTGCCAGCAGTTACGACAGCCTTGGTTCACCCCTCCACTTT
>TRBJ1-3|TRBV13|-|-
CASSLKPYSGNTIYF
TGTGCCAGCAGCTTAAAACCCTACTCTGGAAACACCATATATTTT
>TRBJ2-2|TRBV29-1|TRBD2|-
CSVGWGTSHQRDRNTGELFF
TGCAGCGTTGGGTGGGGGACTTCCCATCAGCGGGATCGAAACACCGGGGAGCTGTTTTTT
>TRBJ2-5|TRBV2|TRBD2|once
CASAGGTQYF
TGTGCCTCGGCGGGGGGGACCCAGTACTTC
>TRBJ2-7|TRBV6-6|TRBD1|once
CASSQGVYEQYF
TGTGCCAGCTCCCAGGGGGTCTACGAGCAGTACTTC
>TRBJ1-1|TRBV25-1|-|-
CASSRGTEAFF
TGTGCCAGCAGTAGGGGCACTGAAGCTTTCTTT
>TRBJ2-1|TRBV5-3|TRBD1|-
CARSGTGNNNEQFF
TGTGCCAGAAGCGGGACAGGTAACAACAATGAGCAGTTCTTC
>TRBJ2-7|TRBV28|TRBD1|-
CASSLPQATGKEQYF
TGTGCCAGCAGTTTACCCCAGGCGACAGGGAAAGAGCAGTACTTC
>TRBJ2-3|TRBV6-4|TRBD2|-
CASSDSTLLAGGPPTDTQYF
TGTGCCAGCAGTGACTCGACCCTACTAGCGGGAGGCCCCCCCACAGATACGCAGTATTTT
>TRBJ2-7|TRBV7-2|-|few
CASSPGSGPYEQYF
TGTGCCAGCAGCCCCGGAAGCGGACCCTACGAGCAGTACTTC
>TRBJ2-3|TRBV11-3|-|-
CASSSFGAPTDTQYF
TGTGCCAGCAGCTCCTTTGGGGCCCCCACAGATACGCAGTATTTT
>TRBJ2-7|TRBV7-8|TRBD1|-
CASSLYHPTGTGGSEQYF
TGTGCCAGCAGCTTATACCATCCGACCGGGACAGGGGGTTCCGAGCAGTACTTC
>TRBJ2-3|TRBV5-1|-|-
CASTPGGAGVTDTQYF
TGCGCCAGCACCCCAGGGGGAGCGGGCGTCACAGATACGCAGTATTTT
>TRBJ2-2|TRBV6-2/TRBV6-3|TRBD2|-
CASSSLAVNTGELFF
TGTGCCAGCAGTTCCCTAGCGGTGAACACCGGGGAGCTGTTTTTT
>TRBJ1-4|TRBV7-9|TRBD1|-
CASSITGTVGEKLFF
TGTGCCAGCAGCATTACCGGGACAGTGGGAGAAAAACTGTTTTTT
>TRBJ2-1|TRBV7-8|-|-
CASSFDRLGEQFF
TGTGCCAGCAGCTTCGACAGGTTAGGTGAGCAGTTCTTC
>TRBJ2-1|TRBV12-3/TRBV12-4|TRBD2|-
CASSTSSGRPPFF
TGTGCCAGCAGTACGTCTAGCGGGAGGCCTCCCTTCTTC
>TRBJ1-1|TRBV5-1|-|-
CASSREAGNTEAFF
TGCGCCAGCAGCCGTGAAGCCGGGAACACTGAAGCTTTCTTT
>TRBJ2-6|TRBV3-1/TRBV3-2|-|-
CASSQLPFSGANVLTF
TGTGCCAGCAGCCAACTACCTTTCTCTGGGGCCAACGTCCTGACTTTC
>TRBJ2-5|TRBV7-3|-|-
CVSSPNRGAQETQYF
TGTGTCAGCAGCCCAAATCGGGGGGCCCAAGAGACCCAGTACTTC
>TRBJ1-3|TRBV6-5|-|-
CASREQGSGNTIYF
TGTGCCAGTCGGGAACAGGGCTCTGGAAACACCATATATTTT
>TRBJ2-1|TRBV7-3|-|-
CASSFGAYNEQFF
TGTGCCAGCAGCTTTGGGGCTTACAATGAGCAGTTCTTC
>TRBJ1-5|TRBV11-2|-|few
CASSLGRGNQPQHF
TGTGCCAGCAGCTTAGGGAGAGGCAATCAGCCCCAGCATTTT
>TRBJ2-1|TRBV7-8|TRBD1|-
CASSLISGGGSKNEQFF
TGTGCCAGCAGCTTAATATCAGGGGGTGGGAGTAAAAATGAGCAGTTCTTC
>TRBJ2-7|TRBV11-2|TRBD1|-
CASSSSGQGPFTRYEQYF
TGTGCCAGCAGCTCCTCGGGACAGGGCCCTTTTACCCGCTACGAGCAGTACTTC
>TRBJ1-5|TRBV9|TRBD1|-
CASSPGTGYQPQHF
TGTGCCAGCAGCCCAGGGACAGGGTATCAGCCCCAGCATTTT
>TRBJ2-1|TRBV5-4|-|few
CASSFRLKESKPYNEQFF
TGTGCCAGCAGCTTTCGACTAAAAGAGTCGAAACCCTACAATGAGCAGTTCTTC